Sequencing of this T cell receptor (beta chain) was carried out in a study of shared clonotypes between healthy human individuals. Broader study findings: Apart from blood, nothing was sampled; tissue repertoires likely differ.

This clone has more than one count but fewer than ten. The antigen remains undetermined. Trimming took off 6 bases at V and 4 bases at J, with 18 bases between the two ends. This CDR3 is built from 15 residues. The V gene's germline CDR1 is MDHEN and CDR2 SYDVKM. Positive CCR7 selection of CD45RO-negative cells yielded the naive CD8 cells, and terminally differentiated effector memory CD45RA+ cells were excluded. Using immunoSEQ multiplex PCR, the repertoire was profiled, and TCRdb retains in-frame clones only, with some absent. There are about 2 million clones in the sample; 85% to 95% occur only once, and 0.9% to 1.5% lies in the top ten.

This clonotype was obtained from a man aged 18 to 29 in good health. The sample was naive CD8+ T cells sorted from blood. The rearrangement joins TRBV28 to TRBJ1-2; TRBD1 might be the D (5 bases). CDR3 DNA sequence: TGTGCCAGCAGCTACGTCCGGGACGGGCTCTATGGCTACACCTTC. It translates to CASSYVRDGLYGYTF.